These 12 T cell receptor beta chains share one sample of origin, sequenced in a study of T cells after yellow fever vaccination. TCRdb reanalysed the 5' RACE reads using MiXCR and keeps one entry per CDR3 protein. This sample has a few hundred thousand distinct CDR3 sequences, with roughly 4.3% found just once. This material consisted of PBMCs, taken 15 days after the yellow fever booster vaccination. The receptor set was obtained from a man aged 18 to 29 who received the YFV17D yellow fever vaccine.

V and J are TRBV6-2 or TRBV6-3 and TRBJ2-7; 8 bases align to TRBD1. V lost 2 bases and J lost 2; bases outside the gene matches: 11. CDR1 and CDR2 (germline): MNHEY, SVGEGT. The CDR3 is made up of 17 amino acids. In DNA form, the CDR3 reads TGTGCCAGCAGTTACCCCCGGGACAGGAGATTGGCCTACGAGCAGTACTTC. It codes for CASSYPRDRRLAYEQYF.

This clonotype has ten or more counts. The chain is built from TRBV18 and TRBJ1-1; maybe TRBD1 (6 bases). In germline, CDR1 is KGHSH, CDR2 LQKENI. This CDR3 is built from 16 residues. Deletions cut 0 bases from V and 4 bases from J, with 15 bases between. CDR3 DNA: TGTGCCAGCTCACCACCGCTAGGGGGGACTACCACTGAAGCTTTCTTT. This encodes CASSPPLGGTTTEAFF.

There are a few counts of this clonotype. The rearrangement uses TRBV20-1 and TRBJ2-5; possibly TRBD2 for D (5 bases). This CDR3 is built from 13 residues. CDR1 and CDR2 from the germline V gene are DFQATT and SNEGSKA (reference sequence). V lost 6 bases, J lost 0 bases, and 11 bases lay in between. The CDR3 region is CSAGAINQETQYF. The DNA of the CDR3 is TGCAGTGCGGGAGCTATAAACCAAGAGACCCAGTACTTC.

This chain links TRBV20-1 with TRBJ1-2; D ambiguous. Germline V CDR1 and CDR2: DFQATT, SNEGSKA (reference sequence). V was pared by 6 bases and J by 2 bases, with 10 bases between. CDR3 length equals 12 residues. The DNA of the CDR3 is TGCAGTGCAACTGACGGGAACTATGGCTACACCTTC. Translated: CSATDGNYGYTF.

The chain links TRBV27 to TRBJ2-1, with D tentatively TRBD1 (5 bases). V lost 1 base to trimming and J lost 6 bases, with 13 bases between them. This CDR3 comprises 15 residues. CDR1 is MNHEY, CDR2 SMNVEV, per germline (reference sequence). CDR3: CASSLYQGMVNEQFF. CDR3 in DNA: TGTGCCAGCAGTTTATATCAGGGAATGGTCAATGAGCAGTTCTTC.

The chain is built from TRBV20-1 and TRBJ2-5; TRBD2 aligns across 11 bases. This CDR3 has 15 amino acids. Germline assignment: CDR1 DFQATT and CDR2 SNEGSKA (reference sequence). V was pared by 5 bases and J by 2 bases, with 7 bases of the junction left unmatched. This chain's CDR3 is CSAPTSGARQETQYF. In DNA form, the CDR3 reads TGCAGTGCTCCGACTAGCGGGGCCAGACAAGAGACCCAGTACTTC.

This clonotype was observed many times. This chain connects TRBV7-2 to TRBJ1-2; D remains unclear. Trimming took off 2 bases at V and 8 bases at J, with 6 bases between the two ends. CDR1 SGHTA and CDR2 FQGNSA come from the germline V gene. There are 11 residues in the CDR3. The CDR3 bases are TGTGCCAGCAGCTTACATGACGGCTACACCTTC. This sequence encodes CASSLHDGYTF.

This clonotype has a count of ten or more. The chain couples TRBV27 to TRBJ2-3, with D maybe TRBD1 (6 bases). Per germline, CDR1 MNHEY and CDR2 SMNVEV (reference sequence). V shed 5 bases and J shed 0 bases, with 12 bases lying between them. CDR3 size: 15 residues. CDR3 amino acids: CASSQGTTSTDTQYF. CDR3 coding DNA: TGTGCCAGCAGTCAAGGGACAACTAGCACAGATACGCAGTATTTT.

This clonotype has at least ten counts. The chain employs TRBV5-6 and TRBJ1-4, with D possibly TRBD1 on 6 matching bases. Germline lookup yields CDR1 SGHDT and CDR2 YYEEEE. The V end was cut by 3 bases, the J end by 8 bases, with 17 bases between. This CDR3 is 15 amino acids long. The CDR3 sequence: CASSSTQGSAEKLFF. The CDR3 nucleotides read TGTGCCAGCAGCTCCACTCAGGGGTCCGCGGAAAAACTGTTTTTT.

In its sample, this clonotype was seen many times. This sequence joins TRBV4-1 and TRBJ2-7; D perhaps matches TRBD2 (6 bases). V was shortened by 1 base and J by 3 bases, with 10 bases between the two germline ends. Germline-derived CDR1 and CDR2 are MGHRA and YSYEKL. This CDR3 contains 14 residues. CDR3 region: CASSQGLRGYEQYF. CDR3 DNA sequence: TGCGCCAGCAGCCAAGGGTTGCGGGGCTACGAGCAGTACTTC.

This clonotype was found a few times. The rearrangement joins TRBV7-8 to TRBJ2-5, with a possible D match to TRBD2 (7 bases). CDR3 length: 16 residues. The germline CDR1 and CDR2 sequences are SGHVS and FQNEAQ. Trimming stripped 5 bases from V and 1 base from J, with 17 bases between. Written as DNA, the CDR3 is TGTGCCAGCAGCCTTCGGGGGGCCCTCGGCCAAGAGACCCAGTACTTC. It is translated as CASSLRGALGQETQYF.

This clonotype has just a few counts. This rearrangement joins TRBV4-3 to TRBJ1-2; no definite D call. The CDR3 covers 14 residues. Germline V gene lookup returns CDR1 LGHNA and CDR2 YSLEER. Trimming took 7 bases from V and 5 from J, leaving 17 bases between them. CDR3 in amino acids: CASTPAARAYGYTF. In DNA form, the CDR3 reads TGCGCCAGCACGCCTGCGGCGAGGGCTTATGGCTACACCTTC.